The rows below give T cell receptor beta chains drawn from one sample of a study of sequential checkpoint blockade in melanoma. The data were produced by immunoSEQ multiplex PCR, yet TCRdb's version contains in-frame clones alone and is incomplete. This table holds 19,000 or so clones, more than 60% found once. Source: CD8+ T cells sorted from blood (inferred from file names), taken from a patient given nivolumab and ipilimumab in sequence. These receptors were collected from a human donor with melanoma. Each CDR3 is given with its conserved first and last residue. The D gene is left open where the match is weak. The size entry is marked missing in some rows and otherwise reads once, few, many or a size class.

>.|TRBJ1-5|TRBV15|TRBD1
CATSGRQGNQPQHF
TGTGCCACCAGCGGCCGACAGGGAAATCAGCCCCAGCATTTT
>.|TRBJ2-7|TRBV7-2|.
CASSLAPGSYEQYF
TGTGCCAGCAGCTTAGCTCCAGGTTCCTACGAGCAGTACTTC
>.|TRBJ1-4|TRBV28|TRBD1
CASRGTGTGTPTNEKLFF
TGTGCCAGCAGAGGAACCGGGACAGGAACTCCAACTAATGAAAAACTGTTTTTT
>.|TRBJ2-1|TRBV7-3|TRBD2
CASSKGRGAYNEQFF
TGTGCCAGCAGTAAGGGGCGGGGGGCTTACAATGAGCAGTTCTTC
>.|TRBJ1-2|TRBV5-4|TRBD1
CASSLAGTENYGYTF
TGTGCCAGCAGCTTGGCCGGGACAGAGAACTATGGCTACACCTTC
>.|TRBJ2-6|TRBV7-9|TRBD1
CASSLATGIGGANVLTF
TGTGCCAGCAGCTTAGCGACAGGGATTGGTGGGGCCAACGTCCTGACTTTC
>.|TRBJ2-3|TRBV5-1|.
CASSLGTAMTDTQYF
TGCGCCAGCAGCTTGGGGACAGCCATGACAGATACGCAGTATTTT
>.|TRBJ1-1|TRBV6-1|.
CASSDREYTEAFF
TGTGCCAGCAGTGACAGGGAATACACTGAAGCTTTCTTT
>.|TRBJ2-3|TRBV9|.
CASSVEGIVTDTQYF
TGTGCCAGCAGCGTAGAGGGGATCGTCACAGATACGCAGTATTTT
>.|TRBJ2-1|TRBV7-9|TRBD1
CASSATGVYNEQFF
TGTGCCAGCAGCGCGACAGGGGTCTACAATGAGCAGTTCTTC
>few|TRBJ2-1|TRBV5-5|.
CASSLEYGNEQFF
TGTGCCAGCAGCTTGGAATACGGGAATGAGCAGTTCTTC
>.|TRBJ2-2|TRBV6-6|TRBD1
CASSMTTGGTGELFF
TGTGCCAGCAGTATGACGACAGGGGGCACCGGGGAGCTGTTTTTT
>.|TRBJ2-2|TRBV5-1|TRBD2
CASSSPSGGSGELFF
TGCGCCAGCAGCTCGCCTAGCGGGGGGTCCGGGGAGCTGTTTTTT
>.|TRBJ2-2|TRBV5-6|.
CASSAGANTGELFF
TGTGCCAGCAGCGCAGGGGCGAACACCGGGGAGCTGTTTTTT
>.|TRBJ1-2|TRBV7-3|TRBD1
CASSPRGSYGYTF
TGTGCCAGCAGCCCCAGGGGGAGCTATGGCTACACCTTC
>few|TRBJ2-2|TRBV6-5|.
CASSYLSGGGELFF
TGTGCCAGCAGTTACTTAAGCGGTGGGGGGGAGCTGTTTTTT
>few|TRBJ2-2|TRBV5-6|TRBD2
CASSPLGTSGGAGELFF
TGTGCCAGCAGCCCGTTGGGTACTAGCGGGGGGGCCGGGGAGCTGTTTTTT
>.|TRBJ1-2|TRBV13|TRBD1
CASSSLPGTGDGYTF
TGTGCCAGCAGCTCCCTCCCTGGGACAGGGGACGGCTACACCTTC
>few|TRBJ1-1|TRBV5-3|.
CASSHTSQGEAFF
TGTGCCAGCAGCCATACATCACAGGGTGAAGCTTTCTTT
>.|TRBJ2-5|TRBV4-1|TRBD2
CASSQGYSGGAETQYF
TGCGCCAGCAGCCAAGGTTACAGCGGGGGGGCGGAGACCCAGTACTTC
>.|TRBJ2-1|TRBV4-2|.
CASSQGGGPYNEQFF
TGTGCCAGCAGCCAAGGAGGGGGACCATACAATGAGCAGTTCTTC
>few|TRBJ1-1|TRBV4-1|.
CASSQDRGTEAFF
TGCGCCAGCAGCCAAGATAGGGGGACTGAAGCTTTCTTT
>.|TRBJ2-7|TRBV5-4|TRBD1
CASGMGTGPYEQYF
TGTGCCAGCGGTATGGGGACAGGGCCCTACGAGCAGTACTTC
>.|TRBJ2-1|TRBV4-1|.
CASSQGTVPEQFF
TGCGCCAGCAGCCAAGGGACAGTCCCCGAGCAGTTCTTC
>.|TRBJ1-5|TRBV5-4|TRBD1
CASSPGQGANQPQHF
TGTGCCAGCAGCCCGGGACAGGGTGCCAATCAGCCCCAGCATTTT
>.|TRBJ2-5|TRBV19|TRBD1
CASSARDRGGETQYF
TGTGCCAGTAGTGCACGGGACAGGGGCGGCGAGACCCAGTACTTC
>.|TRBJ2-5|TRBV27|.
CASSYFRGETQYF
TGTGCCAGCAGTTACTTCCGGGGGGAGACCCAGTACTTC
>.|TRBJ2-3|TRBV7-9|TRBD1
CASSVGQGPDTQYF
TGTGCCAGCAGCGTGGGACAGGGGCCAGATACGCAGTATTTT
>.|TRBJ1-1|TRBV11-2|.
CASSLSPGSRMNTEAFF
TGTGCCAGCAGCTTAAGTCCGGGTAGCCGCATGAACACTGAAGCTTTCTTT
>once|TRBJ2-5|TRBV19|TRBD2
CASSISGGGAETQYF
TGTGCCAGTAGTATATCGGGCGGGGGGGCGGAGACCCAGTACTTC
>.|TRBJ2-5|TRBV7-2|TRBD1
CASSFPTGGGGETQYF
TGTGCCAGCAGCTTTCCGACAGGGGGTGGGGGTGAGACCCAGTACTTC
>few|TRBJ1-1|TRBV7-3|.
CASRGRVGNTEAFF
TGTGCCAGCAGGGGCAGGGTCGGTAACACTGAAGCTTTCTTT
>.|TRBJ2-3|TRBV6-5|.
CASSYSMSGDTDTQYF
TGTGCCAGCAGTTACTCGATGTCAGGGGACACAGATACGCAGTATTTT
>.|TRBJ2-1|TRBV9|.
CASSVWSSAVGGGYNERFF
TGTGCCAGCAGCGTATGGTCTAGTGCTGTCGGTGGAGGCTACAATGAGCGGTTCTTC
>few|TRBJ2-5|TRBV2|.
CASSDPDRQETQYF
TGTGCCAGCAGTGATCCCGACAGGCAAGAGACCCAGTACTTC
>.|TRBJ2-7|TRBV7-9|TRBD2
CASSSTSGGGWYEQYF
TGTGCCAGCAGCTCGACTAGCGGGGGGGGTTGGTACGAGCAGTACTTC
>.|TRBJ2-1|TRBV9|TRBD1
CASSDQRDRENNEQFF
TGTGCCAGCAGCGACCAACGGGACAGGGAAAACAATGAGCAGTTCTTC
>.|TRBJ2-3|TRBV7-6|.
CASSRTPQDTQYF
TGTGCCAGCAGCCGAACCCCACAGGATACGCAGTATTTT
>few|TRBJ1-6|TRBV5-4|.
CASRQGLNSPLHF
TGTGCCAGCAGGCAGGGGCTGAATTCACCCCTCCACTTT
>.|TRBJ2-4|TRBV4-2|.
CASSQESGLENIQYF
TGTGCCAGCAGCCAAGAATCGGGGTTGGAAAACATTCAGTACTTC
>.|TRBJ1-3|TRBV25-1|.
CASSEYWASSGNTIYF
TGTGCCAGCAGTGAATATTGGGCGAGCTCTGGAAACACCATATATTTT
>.|TRBJ1-4|TRBV5-1|TRBD1
CASSPAGTGRNEKLFF
TGCGCCAGCAGCCCTGCTGGGACAGGGAGGAATGAAAAACTGTTTTTT
>.|TRBJ1-3|TRBV27|.
CASSLASPSLPGNTIYF
TGTGCCAGCAGTTTAGCCTCCCCAAGCCTCCCCGGAAACACCATATATTTT
>.|TRBJ2-7|TRBV9|.
CASSADTGLTYEQYF
TGTGCCAGCAGCGCGGATACGGGACTCACCTACGAGCAGTACTTC
>.|TRBJ2-5|TRBV28|.
CASRQPTIPGQETQYF
TGTGCCAGCAGGCAGCCCACTATTCCGGGGCAAGAGACCCAGTACTTC
>.|TRBJ2-3|TRBV4-2|.
CASSQDGAGIQYF
TGTGCCAGCAGCCAAGATGGGGCGGGGATTCAGTATTTT
>few|TRBJ1-5|TRBV5-5|.
CASSPGGTNSNQPQHF
TGTGCCAGCAGCCCGGGGGGGACGAATAGCAATCAGCCCCAGCATTTT
>.|TRBJ2-1|TRBV10-2|TRBD1
CASSLGGAEEFF
TGCGCCAGCAGTCTAGGGGGCGCGGAGGAGTTCTTC
>.|TRBJ1-6|TRBV14|.
CASSQGWASPLHF
TGTGCCAGCAGCCAAGGGTGGGCTTCACCCCTCCACTTT
>.|TRBJ2-3|TRBV28|TRBD2
CASSQERGGGASDTQYF
TGTGCCAGCAGCCAAGAGAGGGGCGGGGGGGCCTCAGATACGCAGTATTTT
>.|TRBJ2-3|TRBV2|.
CASSEDGGDTQYF
TGTGCCAGCAGTGAAGATGGGGGGGATACGCAGTATTTT
>.|TRBJ2-3|TRBV7-9|TRBD1
CASSRPGQDGNTQYF
TGTGCCAGCAGCCGTCCGGGACAGGATGGAAATACGCAGTATTTT
>once|TRBJ2-5|TRBV7-6|TRBD2
CASRIRGGETQYF
TGTGCCAGCCGGATACGCGGGGGAGAGACCCAGTACTTC
>.|TRBJ2-7|TRBV6-5|TRBD2
CASSSPGEGGEQYF
TGTGCCAGCAGTTCCCCTGGGGAGGGTGGCGAGCAGTACTTC